A single TCR beta chain is shown here with its context. These data originate in a study of T cells in Graves' hyperthyroidism and ophthalmopathy. Amplified TCR beta CDR3 regions derived from RNA transcripts. HTBI primers drove first-round RT-PCR of the TCR CDR3. TCRdb analysed the multiplex PCR reads with MiXCR anew, one entry per CDR3 protein. The sample yields hundreds of thousands of distinct CDR3 sequences, approximately 42% seen once. Patients were excluded because of uncontrolled infection, other autoimmune disease, pregnancy or lactation. Used for diagnoses were clinical symptoms, serum thyroxine and TRAb, thyroid ultrasound and orbital computed tomography. This sequence was found in an adult man with Graves' disease, either hyperthyroidism or ophthalmopathy (not recorded which). The sequenced material came from peripheral blood or thyroid tissue (not recorded which).

CDR3 amino acids: CSAEGAGGGNQYF. The CDR3 DNA sequence: TGCAGTGCAGAGGGGGCAGGGGGAGGGAATCAGTACTTC. The genes are TRBV20-1 and TRBJ2-5; D assignment may be TRBD1 or TRBD2 (7 bases each). Trimming cost V 6 bases and J 11 bases, with 22 bases left between them. Germline CDR1 is DFQATT and CDR2 is SNEGSKA (reference sequence). This CDR3 is 13 amino acids long.